This T cell receptor beta chain was captured by sequencing in a study of control samples from healthy donors and cancer patients. The data were produced by immunoSEQ multiplex PCR, yet TCRdb's version contains in-frame clones alone and is incomplete. This table holds around 58,000 clones, approximately 95% found once. The germline V gene encodes CDR1 MDHEN and CDR2 SYDVKM. V was pared by 2 bases and J by 0 bases, with 8 bases between. The CDR3 runs to 15 residues. This receptor was obtained from a woman aged 18-29 years in good health. This chain uses TRBV28 with TRBJ1-3; D ambiguous. Source material: blood. The CDR3 here is CASSLDGSSGNTIYF. The CDR3 DNA is TGTGCCAGCAGTTTAGACGGGAGCTCTGGAAACACCATATATTTT.